The TCR beta chain described here comes from a study of T-cell reconstitution after alpha-beta-depleted transplantation in children. The TCRbeta library incorporated unique molecular identifiers. MiXCR, applied by TCRdb to the PCR reads, yields one record per CDR3 protein. The sample comprises 490,000 or so distinct CDR3 sequences, more than 9% of which are singletons, and around 2% rests with the top ten. Germline V gene lookup returns CDR1 SEHNR and CDR2 FQNEAQ (reference sequence). Trimming removed 4 bases at V and 4 bases at J, with 13 bases between. The CDR3 contains 15 residues. The specimen was PBMCs, collected before TCRalphabeta/CD19-depleted stem cell transplant. This chain connects TRBV7-9 to TRBJ2-2, with TRBD1 as a possible D gene (6 bases). This clonotype originated in a child aged 2 to 9 with inherited bone marrow failure, due to receive a stem cell transplant. As DNA, the CDR3 is TGTGCCAGCAGCTCGCGGACAGCGCCCACCGGGGAGCTGTTTTTT. This gives the protein CASSSRTAPTGELFF.